A single sample is the source of the 30 T cell receptor beta chains below, sequenced in a study of T-cell memory formation after mild COVID-19. Each CDR3 protein gets one entry after TCRdb re-called the 5' RACE reads with MiXCR. The sample yields 140,000 or so distinct CDR3 sequences, 11% to 15% seen once. Sequencing was carried out using PBMCs or a T cell subset sorted from them (not recorded which). The receptors derive from an adult woman who had mild COVID-19 (a few samples of this study predate the infection). Cell type and time point are not known.

The V call is TRBV5-1, the J call TRBJ2-1, with 7 bases fitting TRBD2. V was pared by 0 bases and J by 2 bases, with 5 bases of the junction left unmatched. There are 16 residues in the CDR3. CDR1 and CDR2 (germline): SGHRS, YFSETQ. The CDR3 DNA sequence: TGCGCCAGCAGCTTGGCCTGGGAGGGAGCCTACAATGAGCAGTTCTTC. Amino acids: CASSLAWEGAYNEQFF.

J is TRBJ1-2 and V is TRBV7-6; the D is unclear. There are 16 residues in the CDR3. From germline, CDR1 is SGHVS and CDR2 FNYEAQ. V shed 6 bases and J shed 0 bases, with 17 bases lying between them. The CDR3 region is CASSSQRREANYGYTF. In DNA form, the CDR3 reads TGTGCCAGCAGTTCCCAAAGAAGAGAAGCTAACTATGGCTACACCTTC. Together with reference TRBV7-6 and TRBJ1-2, the CDR3 gives the full variable domain: GAGVSQSPRYKVTKRGQDVALRCDPISGHVSLYWYRQALGQGPEFLTYFNYEAQQDKSGLPNDRFSAERPEGSISTLTIQRTEQRDSAMYRCASSSQRREANYGYTFGSGTRLTVV.

The chain uses TRBV6-6 and TRBJ2-2, with 8 bases that match TRBD2. The V and J ends lost 4 bases and 6 bases, in that order; junction bases with no gene match: 7. This CDR3 contains 15 residues. The germline CDR1 and CDR2 sequences are MNHNY and SVGAGI (reference sequence). CDR3 DNA sequence: TGTGCCAGCAGTTTCCTAGCGGGTGTCGCCGGGGAGCTGTTTTTT. Residues: CASSFLAGVAGELFF.

This clonotype was picked up many times. J is TRBJ2-1 and V is TRBV20-1; D ambiguous. This CDR3 is built from 19 residues. The ends were cut back, 0 bases at V and 0 bases at J, with 21 bases in the middle. CDR1 and CDR2 (germline): DFQATT, SNEGSKA (reference sequence). The CDR3 reads CSARDRMRVAASSYNEQFF. The CDR3 DNA is TGCAGTGCTAGAGATCGAATGCGAGTAGCCGCTAGCTCCTACAATGAGCAGTTCTTC.

This clonotype was detected a few times. This rearrangement joins TRBV6-6 to TRBJ2-7; D is possibly TRBD2 (5 bases). The CDR3 runs 9 residues. Germline CDR1 reads MNHNY; CDR2 reads SVGAGI (reference sequence). The CDR3 sequence: CATKEGQAV. In DNA, the CDR3 is TGTGCCACAAAAGAGGGCCAAGCTGTC.

The chain employs TRBV7-7 and TRBJ1-1; no clear D gene. V lost 6 bases to trimming and J lost 0 bases, with 11 bases between them. Looked up from germline, CDR1 is SSHAT and CDR2 is FNYEAQ (reference sequence). This CDR3 contains 14 residues. CDR3 protein: CASRNPAMNTEAFF. In DNA form, the CDR3 reads TGTGCCAGCAGAAACCCGGCCATGAACACTGAAGCTTTCTTT.

The gene calls are TRBV2 and TRBJ2-3, with D uncertain. The CDR3 length is 14 residues. Germline CDR1 reads SNHLY; CDR2 reads FYNNEI. The V end was cut by 4 bases, the J end by 2 bases, with 10 bases between. Here the CDR3 reads CASSGGRLTDTQYF. The DNA of the CDR3 is TGTGCCAGCAGTGGAGGCAGGCTCACAGATACGCAGTATTTT.

This clonotype was counted only a few times. J is TRBJ2-7 and V is TRBV4-1; maybe TRBD2 (5 bases). Trimming removed 0 bases from V and 3 bases from J, with 24 bases in between. The CDR3 loop spans 19 amino acids. CDR1 is MGHRA, CDR2 YSYEKL, per germline. Here the CDR3 DNA reads TGCGCCAGCAGCCAAGAGGTGGCGGCAGCTACTCTGAGGGACTACGAGCAGTACTTC. Residues: CASSQEVAAATLRDYEQYF.

In this sample, this clonotype turned up a few times. The chain employs TRBV12-3 or TRBV12-4 and TRBJ1-1; D is undetermined. V was clipped by 5 bases and J by 3 bases, with 7 bases between them. The CDR3 sequence is 12 residues long. CDR3 bases: TGTGCCAGCAGTCTCCTGGACACTGAAGCTTTCTTT. Translated, it gives CASSLLDTEAFF.

This clonotype was recorded a few times. The chain carries TRBV19 and TRBJ1-1; 8 bases are shared with TRBD1. The CDR3 runs to 15 residues. After removal of 3 bases from V and 0 bases from J, the junction contained 3 bases not matched to a gene. CDR1 is LNHDA, CDR2 SQIVND, per germline (reference sequence). The CDR3 is CASSMGQEMNTEAFF. CDR3 DNA sequence: TGTGCCAGTAGTATGGGACAGGAGATGAACACTGAAGCTTTCTTT.

This clonotype was picked up a small number of times. The chain recombines TRBV24-1 with TRBJ2-5; 7 nucleotides agree with TRBD2. V lost 1 base to trimming and J lost 4 bases; unmatched junction nucleotides: 8. Per germline, CDR1 KGHDR and CDR2 SFDVKD. The CDR3 has 16 residues. The DNA of the CDR3 is TGTGCCACCAGTGATTTTAGCAGCGGGGTAGGAGAGACCCAGTACTTC. It is translated as CATSDFSSGVGETQYF.

This clonotype was seen a handful of times. The chain links TRBV12-3 or TRBV12-4 to TRBJ1-1, with D possibly TRBD1 on 5 matching bases. The CDR3 consists of 13 residues. Trimming took 6 bases from V and 1 from J, leaving 9 bases between them. This CDR3 reads CASRSGTNTEAFF. The CDR3, as DNA: TGTGCCAGCAGGTCCGGGACGAACACTGAAGCTTTCTTT.

The J gene is TRBJ2-1, the V gene TRBV7-9; the match to TRBD2 covers 7 bases. The CDR3 is made up of 13 amino acids. CDR1 is SEHNR and CDR2 is FQNEAQ in the germline V gene (reference sequence). V trimming: 2 bases; J trimming: 7 bases; junction bases outside the gene matches: 2. The DNA of the CDR3 is TGTGCCAGCAGCTTACCCGGGAGGAATGAGCAGTTCTTC. It codes for CASSLPGRNEQFF.

V is TRBV20-1 and J is TRBJ1-1; D is unresolved. The V gene lost 3 bases and the J gene lost 0 bases, with 8 bases spanning the gap. The length of the CDR3 is 13 residues. The germline gives CDR1 DFQATT, CDR2 SNEGSKA (reference sequence). CDR3 in amino acids: CSASSEMNTEAFF. CDR3 nucleotide sequence: TGCAGTGCTAGTTCCGAAATGAACACTGAAGCTTTCTTT.

This clonotype has only a few counts. The CDR3 sequence: CSAVGAHRDSYEQYF. The DNA for the CDR3 is TGCAGTGCCGTCGGGGCCCATCGGGACAGCTACGAGCAGTACTTC. V is TRBV20-1 and J is TRBJ2-7, with 7 bases matching TRBD1. Germline V CDR1 and CDR2: DFQATT, SNEGSKA (reference sequence). J gave up 3 bases and V 6 bases, and 14 bases lay outside the gene matches. The CDR3 sequence is 15 residues long.

The rearrangement uses TRBV7-9 and TRBJ2-7; 10 bases match TRBD2. CDR3 length: 15 residues. With V trimmed by 1 base and J by 7 bases, 7 bases remained unmatched. Germline V lookup: CDR1 SEHNR, CDR2 FQNEAQ (reference sequence). This chain's CDR3 is CASSLVGLASGEQYF. The CDR3 DNA reads as TGTGCCAGCAGCTTAGTGGGACTAGCGTCGGGGGAGCAGTACTTC.

This chain links TRBV9 with TRBJ2-7; 9 bases are a match to TRBD1. The ends lost 0 bases at V and 5 bases at J; junction bases unmatched: 0. The CDR3 is made up of 13 amino acids. Germline V gene sequence: CDR1 SGDLS, CDR2 YYNGEE. CDR3 DNA: TGTGCCAGCAGCGTAGGGACAGGGGACGAGCAGTACTTC. Amino acid sequence: CASSVGTGDEQYF.

This clonotype was recorded a few times. The chain recombines TRBV7-9 with TRBJ1-5; D not certain. From germline, CDR1 is SEHNR and CDR2 FQNEAQ (reference sequence). Trimming took 1 base from V and 4 from J, leaving 8 bases between them. The CDR3 is 14 amino acids. The CDR3 here is CASSLGISNQPQHF. DNA for the CDR3: TGTGCCAGCAGCTTAGGTATCAGTAATCAGCCCCAGCATTTT.

The chain joins TRBV28 to TRBJ1-6, with D unresolved. Germline V gives CDR1 MDHEN, CDR2 SYDVKM. The CDR3 consists of 16 residues. V was pared by 5 bases and J by 0 bases, with 11 bases between. This CDR3 is CASSPSGSSYNSPLHF. The CDR3 coding sequence is TGTGCCAGCAGTCCGTCCGGGAGCTCCTATAATTCACCCCTCCACTTT.

This clonotype was seen a few times. The rearrangement joins TRBV2 to TRBJ2-2; D remains unclear. The germline V and J ends were trimmed by 4 bases and 3 bases, with 15 bases remaining between them. CDR3 length equals 16 residues. CDR1 and CDR2 from the germline V gene are SNHLY and FYNNEI. The CDR3 loop reads CASSVSAPSDTGELFF. In DNA form, the CDR3 reads TGTGCCAGCAGTGTGTCAGCGCCGAGTGACACCGGGGAGCTGTTTTTT.

The gene calls are TRBV24-1 and TRBJ1-1; D might be TRBD1 (6 bases). Germline V gene data show CDR1 as KGHDR and CDR2 as SFDVKD. The ends were cut back, 7 bases at V and 1 base at J, with 18 bases in the middle. This CDR3 has 16 residues. The chain's CDR3 is CATRPWGGGENTEAFF. The DNA for the CDR3 is TGTGCCACCAGGCCCTGGGGGGGCGGAGAGAACACTGAAGCTTTCTTT.

The rearrangement joins TRBV20-1 to TRBJ2-2; D not resolved. The CDR3 length is 13 residues. Germline V CDR1 and CDR2: DFQATT, SNEGSKA (reference sequence). Deletions cut 2 bases from V and 6 bases from J, with 10 bases between. The CDR3 bases are TGCAGTGCTAGACTAACTCAGCCCGGGGAGCTGTTTTTT. Its translation is CSARLTQPGELFF.

This chain links TRBV12-3 or TRBV12-4 with TRBJ2-1, with 8 bases lining up with TRBD1. This CDR3 is built from 14 residues. With V trimmed by 6 bases and J by 3 bases, 4 bases remained unmatched. The CDR3 here is CASRSGTGYNEQFF. The CDR3 DNA sequence: TGTGCCAGCAGATCCGGGACAGGCTACAATGAGCAGTTCTTC.

This clonotype was seen more than once but under ten times. J is TRBJ1-5 and V is TRBV24-1, with D uncertain. The germline gives CDR1 KGHDR, CDR2 SFDVKD. Trimming took off 4 bases at V and 1 base at J, with 7 bases between the two ends. The CDR3 covers 14 residues. CDR3 in amino acids: CATSDPDSNQPQHF. The CDR3 region has the DNA TGTGCCACCAGTGACCCCGACAGCAATCAGCCCCAGCATTTT.

This clonotype was observed a handful of times. The chain combines TRBV6-1 with TRBJ1-5; a weak D match, TRBD1 (5 bases). Trimming removed 4 bases at V and 8 bases at J, with 15 bases between. The CDR3 runs to 14 residues. Germline CDR1 MNHNS, CDR2 SASEGT. The CDR3 nucleotides read TGTGCCAGCAGTGCCGGGACGGAGGAAAAGCCCCAGCATTTT. It yields the protein CASSAGTEEKPQHF.

This clonotype occurred many times. CDR3 DNA: TGCAGCGTTGGGACAGACTACAATGAGCAGTTCTTC. It is translated as CSVGTDYNEQFF. The chain joins TRBV29-1 to TRBJ2-1; D perhaps matches TRBD1 (6 bases). This CDR3 contains 12 residues. Germline lookup yields CDR1 SQVTM and CDR2 ANQGSEA. V was clipped by 4 bases and J by 3 bases, with 7 bases between them.

A few counts support this clonotype. The chain is built from TRBV7-6 and TRBJ2-3, with 7 bases aligning to TRBD2. The V segment lost 3 bases and the J segment 3 bases; nucleotides outside the gene matches: 6. CDR3 length: 15 residues. The V gene's germline CDR1 is SGHVS and CDR2 FNYEAQ. CDR3 DNA: TGTGCCAGCAGCTTTTTGGGGGGGACGACAGATACGCAGTATTTT. This translates into CASSFLGGTTDTQYF.

This rearrangement joins TRBV24-1 to TRBJ2-2; a weak D match, TRBD1 (6 bases). V was trimmed by 4 bases and J by 0 bases, leaving 14 bases between them. The germline V gene has CDR1 KGHDR and CDR2 SFDVKD. The CDR3 is made up of 17 amino acids. This chain's CDR3 is CATSEPFGTTNTGELFF. CDR3 in DNA: TGTGCCACCAGTGAACCTTTCGGGACAACGAACACCGGGGAGCTGTTTTTT.

In its sample, this clonotype was seen many times. The chain couples TRBV7-9 to TRBJ2-5; D gene unclear. The CDR3 length is 12 residues. V dropped 4 bases and J dropped 8 bases, with 11 bases sitting between them. Germline V CDR1 and CDR2: SEHNR, FQNEAQ (reference sequence). The CDR3 loop reads CASSSATDTQYF. CDR3 sequence (DNA): TGTGCCAGCAGCTCCGCTACGGATACCCAGTACTTC. Variable domain in full (rest from reference TRBV7-9 and TRBJ2-5): DTGVSQNPRHKITKRGQNVTFRCDPISEHNRLYWYRQTLGQGPEFLTYFQNEAQLEKSRLLSDRFSAERPKGSFSTLEIQRTEQGDSAMYLCASSSATDTQYFGPGTRLLVL.

This sequence joins TRBV10-3 and TRBJ2-7; no definite D call. Trimming removed 4 bases from V and 0 bases from J, with 4 bases in between. There are 12 residues in the CDR3. Germline V gene data show CDR1 as ENHRY and CDR2 as SYGVKD. CDR3 sequence: CAISGPSYEQYF. In DNA, the CDR3 is TGTGCCATCAGTGGGCCCTCCTACGAGCAGTACTTC.